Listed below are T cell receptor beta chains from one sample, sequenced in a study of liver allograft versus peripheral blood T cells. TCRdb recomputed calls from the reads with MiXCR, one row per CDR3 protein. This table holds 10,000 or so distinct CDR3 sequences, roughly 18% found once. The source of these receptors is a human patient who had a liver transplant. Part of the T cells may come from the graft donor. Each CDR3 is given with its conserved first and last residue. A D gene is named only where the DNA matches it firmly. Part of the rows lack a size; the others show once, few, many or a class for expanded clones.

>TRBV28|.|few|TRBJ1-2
CASKEGRVIDGYTF
TGTGCCAGCAAAGAGGGCAGGGTAATTGACGGCTACACCTTC
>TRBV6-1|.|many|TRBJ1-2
CASTSGAAFEGYTF
TGTGCCAGCACCTCGGGGGCGGCCTTTGAAGGCTACACCTTC
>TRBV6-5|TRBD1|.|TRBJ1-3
CASSPDRDPGVVSGNTIYF
TGTGCCAGCAGTCCTGACAGGGACCCTGGTGTGGTATCTGGAAACACCATATATTTT
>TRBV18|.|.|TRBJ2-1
CASSPKVRSSYNEQFF
TGTGCCAGCTCACCGAAGGTCAGAAGCTCCTACAATGAGCAGTTCTTC
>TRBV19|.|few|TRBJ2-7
CASSIGQTGRHEQYF
TGTGCCAGTAGTATAGGGCAGACAGGGAGGCACGAGCAGTACTTC
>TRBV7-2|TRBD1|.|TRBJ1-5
CASSLEGGRQPQHF
TGTGCCAGCAGCTTAGAAGGGGGCCGGCAGCCCCAGCATTTT
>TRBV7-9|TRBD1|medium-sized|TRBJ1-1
CASSSGTGFLWPPEAFF
TGTGCCAGCAGCTCCGGGACAGGATTTCTCTGGCCCCCTGAAGCTTTCTTT
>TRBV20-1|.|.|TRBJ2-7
CSARPGTYSYEQYF
TGCAGTGCTAGACCCGGGACTTACTCCTACGAGCAGTACTTC
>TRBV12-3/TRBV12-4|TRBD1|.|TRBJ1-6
CASSFGTDSPLHF
TGTGCCAGCAGTTTCGGGACAGATTCACCCCTCCACTTT
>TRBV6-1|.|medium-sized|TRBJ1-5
CASSETSRDQPQHF
TGTGCCAGCAGTGAAACGAGCAGGGATCAGCCCCAGCATTTT
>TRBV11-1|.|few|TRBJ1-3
CASSRRQSSGNTIYF
TGTGCCAGCAGCCGTCGACAGAGCTCTGGAAACACCATATATTTT
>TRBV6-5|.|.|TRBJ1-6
CASSSRRVDSPLHF
TGTGCCAGCAGTTCCCGAAGGGTAGATTCACCCCTCCACTTT
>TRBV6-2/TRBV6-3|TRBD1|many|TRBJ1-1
CASSPDRGTTEAFF
TGTGCCAGCAGCCCGGACAGGGGGACCACTGAAGCTTTCTTT
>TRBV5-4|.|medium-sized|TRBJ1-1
CASNTKTPTGWAFF
TGTGCCAGCAACACTAAAACCCCCACAGGTTGGGCTTTCTTT
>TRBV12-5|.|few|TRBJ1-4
CASGKSGGTNEKLFF
TGTGCTAGTGGCAAGAGTGGAGGGACTAATGAAAAACTGTTTTTT
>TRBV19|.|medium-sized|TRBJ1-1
CASSPPGGTEAFF
TGTGCCAGTAGTCCGCCTGGGGGCACTGAAGCTTTCTTT
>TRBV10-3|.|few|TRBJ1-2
CASSEASRGRDTF
TGTGCCAGCAGTGAAGCCTCCAGGGGCCGTGACACCTTC
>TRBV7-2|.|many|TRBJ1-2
CASSLGIGVYGYTF
TGTGCCAGCAGCTTAGGAATTGGGGTCTATGGCTACACCTTC
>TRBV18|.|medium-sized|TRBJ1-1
CASSPPKGGKRGEAFF
TGTGCCAGCTCACCACCCAAGGGGGGGAAGCGGGGTGAAGCTTTCTTT
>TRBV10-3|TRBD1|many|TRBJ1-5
CAIDDDREGPLYF
TGTGCCATCGACGATGACAGGGAGGGTCCTTTGTATTTT
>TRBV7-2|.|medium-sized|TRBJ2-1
CASSPSPYNEQFF
TGTGCCAGCAGCCCCTCGCCCTACAATGAGCAGTTCTTC
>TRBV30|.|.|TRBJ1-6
CASRNPASPLHF
TGTGCCTCGCGGAACCCAGCCTCACCCCTCCACTTT
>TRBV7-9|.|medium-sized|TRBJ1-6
CASSSALQGRSPLHF
TGTGCCAGCAGTTCGGCACTCCAGGGAAGGTCACCCCTCCACTTT
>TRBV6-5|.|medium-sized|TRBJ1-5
CASSYSFGGNQPQHF
TGTGCCAGCAGTTACTCGTTTGGGGGCAATCAGCCCCAGCATTTT
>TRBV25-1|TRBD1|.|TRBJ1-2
CASSEQGQGGNGYTF
TGTGCCAGCAGTGAACAGGGACAGGGAGGGAATGGCTACACCTTC
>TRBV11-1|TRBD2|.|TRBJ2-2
CASRAGLVGSGELFF
TGTGCCAGCAGGGCGGGACTAGTCGGTTCCGGGGAGCTGTTTTTT
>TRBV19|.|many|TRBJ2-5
CASSLVGQQTQYF
TGTGCCAGTAGTTTAGTAGGTCAGCAGACCCAGTACTTC
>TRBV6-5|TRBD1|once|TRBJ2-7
CAGDRGFFYEQYF
TGTGCCGGTGACAGGGGGTTTTTCTACGAGCAGTACTTC
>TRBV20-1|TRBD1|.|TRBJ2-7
CSAPGTGGDEQYF
TGCAGTGCGCCCGGGACAGGGGGCGACGAGCAGTACTTC
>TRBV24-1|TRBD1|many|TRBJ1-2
CATSDFDRAGGYTF
TGTGCCACCAGTGATTTCGACAGGGCTGGGGGCTACACCTTC
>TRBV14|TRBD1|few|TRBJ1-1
CASSLRGRNTEAFF
TGTGCCAGCAGCCTCAGGGGGAGGAACACTGAAGCTTTCTTT
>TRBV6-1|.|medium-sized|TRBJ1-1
CASRAEGGTEAFF
TGTGCCAGCAGAGCAGAAGGGGGCACTGAAGCTTTCTTT
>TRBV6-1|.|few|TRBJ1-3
CASRPGTAGNTIYF
TGTGCCAGCAGACCGGGGACTGCTGGAAACACCATATATTTT